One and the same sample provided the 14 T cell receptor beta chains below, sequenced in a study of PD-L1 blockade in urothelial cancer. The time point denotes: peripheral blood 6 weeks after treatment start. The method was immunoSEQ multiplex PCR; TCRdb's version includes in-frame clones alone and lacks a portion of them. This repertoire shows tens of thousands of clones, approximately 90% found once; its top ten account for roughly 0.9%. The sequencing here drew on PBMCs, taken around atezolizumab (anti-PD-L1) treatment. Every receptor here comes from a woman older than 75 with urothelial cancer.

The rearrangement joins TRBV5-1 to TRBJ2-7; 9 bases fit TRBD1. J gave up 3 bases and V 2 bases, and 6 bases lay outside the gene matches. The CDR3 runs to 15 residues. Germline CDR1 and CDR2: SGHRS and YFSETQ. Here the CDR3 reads CASSFGTGSSYEQYF. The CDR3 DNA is TGCGCCAGCAGCTTCGGGACAGGGTCAAGCTACGAGCAGTACTTC. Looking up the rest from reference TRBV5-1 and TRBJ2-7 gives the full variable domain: KAGVTQTPRYLIKTRGQQVTLSCSPISGHRSVSWYQQTPGQGLQFLFEYFSETQRNKGNFPGRFSGRQFSNSRSEMNVSTLELGDSALYLCASSFGTGSSYEQYFGPGTRLTVT.

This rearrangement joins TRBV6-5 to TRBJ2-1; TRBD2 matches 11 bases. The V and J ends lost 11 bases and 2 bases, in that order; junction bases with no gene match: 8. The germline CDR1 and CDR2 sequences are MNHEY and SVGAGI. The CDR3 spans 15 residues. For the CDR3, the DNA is TGTGCCTCTAGACCGGGACTAGCGGCCTACAATGAGCAGTTCTTC. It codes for CASRPGLAAYNEQFF.

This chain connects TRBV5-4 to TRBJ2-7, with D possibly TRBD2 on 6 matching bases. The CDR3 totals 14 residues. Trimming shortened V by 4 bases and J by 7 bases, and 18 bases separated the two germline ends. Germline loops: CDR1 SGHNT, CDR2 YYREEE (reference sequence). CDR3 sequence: CASSPGGGVGEQYF. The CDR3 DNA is TGTGCCAGCAGCCCGGGTGGAGGGGTGGGGGAGCAGTACTTC.

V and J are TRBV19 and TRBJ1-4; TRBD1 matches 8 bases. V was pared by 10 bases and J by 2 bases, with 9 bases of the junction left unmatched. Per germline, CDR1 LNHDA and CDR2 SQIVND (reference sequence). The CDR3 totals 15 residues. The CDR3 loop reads CATCDRGATNEKLFF. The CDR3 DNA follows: TGTGCCACGTGCGACAGGGGAGCCACTAATGAAAAACTGTTTTTT.

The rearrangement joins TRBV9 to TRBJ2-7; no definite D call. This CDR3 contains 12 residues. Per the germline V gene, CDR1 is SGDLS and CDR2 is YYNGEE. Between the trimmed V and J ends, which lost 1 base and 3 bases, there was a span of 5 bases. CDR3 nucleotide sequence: TGTGCCAGCAGCGTAAGCGACTACGAGCAGTACTTC. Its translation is CASSVSDYEQYF.

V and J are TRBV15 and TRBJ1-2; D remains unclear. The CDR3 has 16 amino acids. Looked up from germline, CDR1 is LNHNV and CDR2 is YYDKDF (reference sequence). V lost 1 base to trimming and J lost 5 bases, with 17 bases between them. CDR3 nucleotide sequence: TGTGCCACCAGCAGAGGGGGAGTGGAGGTCTCTTATGGCTACACCTTC. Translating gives CATSRGGVEVSYGYTF.

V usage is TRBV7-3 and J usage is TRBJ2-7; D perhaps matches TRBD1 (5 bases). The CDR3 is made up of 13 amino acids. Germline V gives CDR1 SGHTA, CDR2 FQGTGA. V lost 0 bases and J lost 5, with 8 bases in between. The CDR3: CASSLTRDDEQYF. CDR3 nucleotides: TGTGCCAGCAGCTTAACCAGGGATGACGAGCAGTACTTC. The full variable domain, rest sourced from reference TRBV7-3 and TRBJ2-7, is GAGVSQTPSNKVTEKGKYVELRCDPISGHTALYWYRQSLGQGPEFLIYFQGTGAADDSGLPNDRFFAVRPEGSVSTLKIQRTERGDSAVYLCASSLTRDDEQYFGPGTRLTVT.

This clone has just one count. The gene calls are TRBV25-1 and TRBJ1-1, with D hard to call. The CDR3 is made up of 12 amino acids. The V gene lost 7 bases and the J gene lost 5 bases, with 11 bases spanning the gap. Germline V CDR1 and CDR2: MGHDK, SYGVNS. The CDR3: CASTGVRTEAFF. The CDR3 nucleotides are TGTGCCAGCACTGGTGTGAGAACTGAAGCTTTCTTT.

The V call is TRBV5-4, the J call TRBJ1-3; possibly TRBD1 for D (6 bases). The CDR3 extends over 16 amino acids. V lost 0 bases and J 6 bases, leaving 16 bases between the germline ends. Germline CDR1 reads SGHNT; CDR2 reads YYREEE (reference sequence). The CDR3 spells CASSLDGGPRKNTIYF. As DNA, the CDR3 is TGTGCCAGCAGCTTGGACGGGGGGCCAAGGAAAAACACCATATATTTT.

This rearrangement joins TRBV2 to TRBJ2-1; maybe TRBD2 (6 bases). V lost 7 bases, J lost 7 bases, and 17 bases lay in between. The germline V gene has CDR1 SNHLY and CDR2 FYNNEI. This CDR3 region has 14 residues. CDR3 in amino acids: CASISWRERNEQFF. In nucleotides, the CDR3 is TGTGCCAGCATTAGTTGGAGGGAGCGGAATGAGCAGTTCTTC.

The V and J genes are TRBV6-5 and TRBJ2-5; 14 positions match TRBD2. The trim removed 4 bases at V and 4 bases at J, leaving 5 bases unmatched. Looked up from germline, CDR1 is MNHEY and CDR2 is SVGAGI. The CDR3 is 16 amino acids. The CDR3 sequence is CASSFTTSGRGETQYF. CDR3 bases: TGTGCCAGCAGTTTTACGACTAGCGGGAGGGGAGAGACCCAGTACTTC.

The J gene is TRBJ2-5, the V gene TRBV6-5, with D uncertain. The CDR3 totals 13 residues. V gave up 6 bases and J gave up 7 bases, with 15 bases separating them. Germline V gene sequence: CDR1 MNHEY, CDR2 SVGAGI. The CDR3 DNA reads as TGTGCCAGCAGAACCGCTGAGACGGGGACCCAGTACTTC. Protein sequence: CASRTAETGTQYF.

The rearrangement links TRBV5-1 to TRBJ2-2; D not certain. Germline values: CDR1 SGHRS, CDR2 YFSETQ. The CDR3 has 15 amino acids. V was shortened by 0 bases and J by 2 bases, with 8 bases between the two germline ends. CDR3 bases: TGCGCCAGCAGCTTGGCTCAGTCAAACACCGGGGAGCTGTTTTTT. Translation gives CASSLAQSNTGELFF.

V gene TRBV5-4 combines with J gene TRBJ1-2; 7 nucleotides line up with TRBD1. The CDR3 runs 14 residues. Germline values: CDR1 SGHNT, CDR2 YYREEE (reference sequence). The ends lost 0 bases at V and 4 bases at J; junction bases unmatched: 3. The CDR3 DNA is TGTGCCAGCAGCTTGGAAGGGGGCATCTATGGCTACACCTTC. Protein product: CASSLEGGIYGYTF.